This entry lists 27 T cell receptor beta chains sequenced from one sample in a study of blood T cell repertoires in COVID-19. Repertoires were generated with immunoSEQ multiplex PCR, while TCRdb's copy carries only in-frame clones and drops some. The repertoire includes about 99,000 clones, 75% to 85% of them detected once, and around 18% sits in the top ten. Sequenced sample: peripheral blood. The receptors come from an elderly woman with active or convalescent COVID-19.

This clone has only one observation. This chain joins TRBV19 and TRBJ1-5; tentative D call: TRBD1 (6 bases). Trimming cost V 6 bases and J 5 bases, with 17 bases left between them. This CDR3 region has 15 residues. Germline CDR1 is LNHDA and CDR2 is SQIVND (reference sequence). The DNA for the CDR3 is TGTGCCAGTAGACCCCAGGGGCAGATGGATCAGCCCCAGCATTTT. Protein: CASRPQGQMDQPQHF. The full variable domain, with the rest looked up from reference TRBV19 and TRBJ1-5, is DGGITQSPKYLFRKEGQNVTLSCEQNLNHDAMYWYRQDPGQGLRLIYYSQIVNDFQKGDIAEGYSVSREKKESFPLTVTSAQKNPTAFYLCASRPQGQMDQPQHFGDGTRLSIL.

The chain has TRBV10-1 and TRBJ2-1, with 11 bases matching TRBD2. Germline values: CDR1 WNHNN, CDR2 SYGVQD (reference sequence). The CDR3 has 14 residues. Trimming took 6 bases from V and 5 from J; bases not matched to a gene: 3. CDR3 sequence (DNA): TGCGCCAGCAGCCCGGGACTAGCGGACAATGAGCAGTTCTTC. Translating gives CASSPGLADNEQFF.

This clone was observed a few times. CDR3 bases: TGCGCCAGCAGCCAACGCTCGGGTTTTGGAGGGGAGCTGTTTTTT. Protein sequence: CASSQRSGFGGELFF. The rearrangement joins TRBV4-1 to TRBJ2-2; D unclear. The CDR3 contains 15 residues. CDR1 and CDR2 (germline): MGHRA, YSYEKL. V lost 2 bases and J lost 8, with 15 bases in between.

This chain links TRBV20-1 with TRBJ2-1, with 11 bases aligning to TRBD2. CDR3 size: 16 residues. Trimming removed 3 bases from V and 8 bases from J; junction bases left unmatched: 12. Germline V gene lookup returns CDR1 DFQATT and CDR2 SNEGSKA (reference sequence). CDR3 in amino acids: CSASQGLAGRWDEQFF. The DNA of the CDR3 is TGCAGTGCTAGTCAAGGACTAGCGGGCCGCTGGGATGAGCAGTTCTTC.

The chain has TRBV29-1 and TRBJ2-7; TRBD2 matches 9 bases. Trimming took 3 bases from V and 3 from J; bases not matched to a gene: 3. Germline-derived CDR1 and CDR2 are SQVTM and ANQGSEA. This CDR3 spans 13 amino acids. This chain's CDR3 is CSVELAGFYEQYF. CDR3 in DNA: TGCAGCGTTGAGCTAGCGGGATTCTACGAGCAGTACTTC.

This clone occurred a few times. The J gene is TRBJ2-7, the V gene TRBV7-9, with D perhaps matching TRBD1 (6 bases). The CDR3 length is 14 residues. Trimming shortened V by 5 bases and J by 0 bases, and 11 bases separated the two germline ends. Germline CDR1 SEHNR, CDR2 FQNEAQ (reference sequence). CDR3 protein: CASSPPDSSYEQYF. The CDR3 bases are TGTGCCAGCAGCCCCCCGGACAGCTCCTACGAGCAGTACTTC.

This clone was picked up a small number of times. V gene TRBV5-4 combines with J gene TRBJ2-2; TRBD1 aligns across 8 bases. Germline lookup yields CDR1 SGHNT and CDR2 YYREEE (reference sequence). CDR3 length: 17 residues. With 0 bases clipped from V and 3 bases from J, the junction kept 7 bases outside the gene matches. The DNA for the CDR3 is TGTGCCAGCAGCTTGGCAGGGGGCCCATCTTACACCGGGGAGCTGTTTTTT. Translation gives CASSLAGGPSYTGELFF.

The V and J genes are TRBV7-6 and TRBJ1-4; 12 nucleotides line up with TRBD1. The CDR3 spans 16 residues. With V trimmed by 2 bases and J by 10 bases, 8 bases remained unmatched. Germline CDR1 SGHVS, CDR2 FNYEAQ. The CDR3 here is CASSLTQGQGAGKLFF. Written as DNA, the CDR3 is TGTGCCAGCAGCTTAACGCAGGGACAGGGGGCCGGAAAACTGTTTTTT. Full variable domain (outside the CDR3, taken from reference TRBV7-6 and TRBJ1-4): GAGVSQSPRYKVTKRGQDVALRCDPISGHVSLYWYRQALGQGPEFLTYFNYEAQQDKSGLPNDRFSAERPEGSISTLTIQRTEQRDSAMYRCASSLTQGQGAGKLFFGSGTQLSVL.

The chain is built from TRBV5-4 and TRBJ2-2; TRBD2 matches 12 bases. Germline CDR1 is SGHNT and CDR2 is YYREEE (reference sequence). Unmatched junction bases numbered 7, after V lost 3 bases and J lost 1 base. The CDR3 has 18 residues. Here the CDR3 DNA reads TGTGCCAGCAGCTGGGGACTAGCGGGTCGGGGGAACACCGGGGAGCTGTTTTTT. Protein: CASSWGLAGRGNTGELFF.

This clone came up once. The V call is TRBV27, the J call TRBJ1-1, with TRBD1 matching over 8 bases. The CDR3 runs to 14 residues. From germline, CDR1 is MNHEY and CDR2 SMNVEV (reference sequence). The ends lost 3 bases at V and 2 bases at J; junction bases unmatched: 2. CDR3 nucleotides: TGTGCCAGCAGTTTCGGACAGGGAAACACTGAAGCTTTCTTT. Amino acids: CASSFGQGNTEAFF.

The chain employs TRBV18 and TRBJ2-1; a possible D gene is TRBD2 (5 bases). The CDR3 consists of 16 residues. Germline lookup yields CDR1 KGHSH and CDR2 LQKENI. With 0 bases removed from V and 0 bases from J, the gap between germline ends came to 9 bases. The CDR3 nucleotides read TGTGCCAGCTCACCACCTAGTGGAGGCTCCTACAATGAGCAGTTCTTC. Translated, it gives CASSPPSGGSYNEQFF.

V usage is TRBV7-8 and J usage is TRBJ2-7; 8 bases map to TRBD1. V dropped 5 bases and J dropped 3; count of bases not matched to a gene: 15. The CDR3 sequence is 17 residues long. The V gene's germline CDR1 is SGHVS and CDR2 FQNEAQ. The CDR3 sequence is CASSPIRTGTGVYEQYF. The CDR3 nucleotides read TGTGCCAGCAGCCCGATACGAACCGGGACAGGAGTCTACGAGCAGTACTTC.

This clone has only one observation. The chain is built from TRBV5-5 and TRBJ2-3, with 9 bases identical to TRBD1. This CDR3 region has 16 residues. Germline V lookup: CDR1 SGHKS, CDR2 YYEKEE (reference sequence). J lost 5 bases, V lost 4 bases, and 11 bases had no gene match. The CDR3 nucleotides read TGTGCCAGCAGCGTCTCTGGACAGGGGTTGGGAGATACGCAGTATTTT. Protein: CASSVSGQGLGDTQYF. Supplemented by reference TRBV5-5 and TRBJ2-3, the full variable domain reads DAGVTQSPTHLIKTRGQQVTLRCSPISGHKSVSWYQQVLGQGPQFIFQYYEKEERGRGNFPDRFSARQFPNYSSELNVNALLLGDSALYLCASSVSGQGLGDTQYFGPGTRLTVL.

The genes are TRBV19 and TRBJ2-5; possibly TRBD2 for D (6 bases). V was shortened by 3 bases and J by 2 bases, with 7 bases between the two germline ends. Germline CDR1 and CDR2: LNHDA and SQIVND (reference sequence). This CDR3 is 13 amino acids long. Here the CDR3 reads CASSIAGQETQYF. The DNA of the CDR3 is TGTGCCAGTAGTATCGCGGGGCAAGAGACCCAGTACTTC.

This chain's CDR3 is CASSISPAGVETQYF. Written as DNA, the CDR3 is TGTGCCAGTAGTATCAGCCCAGCGGGAGTGGAGACCCAGTACTTC. The chain carries TRBV19 and TRBJ2-5; the match to TRBD2 covers 8 bases. The CDR3 has 15 amino acids. Germline-derived CDR1 and CDR2 are LNHDA and SQIVND (reference sequence). The V gene end was trimmed by 3 bases and the J gene end by 5 bases; junction bases not matched to a gene: 8.

J is TRBJ2-7 and V is TRBV19, with D possibly being TRBD1 (6 bases). CDR1 is LNHDA and CDR2 is SQIVND in the germline V gene (reference sequence). V lost 4 bases to trimming and J lost 2 bases, with 15 bases between them. There are 15 residues in the CDR3. CDR3 sequence: CASSKGQITTYEQYF. CDR3 DNA: TGTGCCAGTAGTAAAGGACAGATAACAACCTACGAGCAGTACTTC.

J is TRBJ2-1 and V is TRBV7-2, with 8 bases identical to TRBD2. The CDR3 consists of 15 residues. J gave up 3 bases and V 1 base, and 2 bases lay outside the gene matches. Germline CDR1 is SGHTA and CDR2 is FQGNSA. Here the CDR3 DNA reads TGTGCCAGCAGCTTAGTTAGCGGGGTCTACAATGAGCAGTTCTTC. Translated: CASSLVSGVYNEQFF.

The chain is built from TRBV2 and TRBJ1-3; D is unclear. Trimming pared 3 bases from V and 9 bases from J, leaving 12 bases between. Per germline, CDR1 SNHLY and CDR2 FYNNEI. The CDR3 loop spans 13 amino acids. The CDR3 is CASSDGREGTIYF. CDR3 nucleotide sequence: TGTGCCAGCAGTGACGGACGGGAGGGCACCATATATTTT.

The chain joins TRBV4-1 to TRBJ1-1, with a weak D call TRBD1 (5 bases). Germline CDR1 and CDR2: MGHRA and YSYEKL. The CDR3 runs to 14 residues. Trimming stripped 8 bases from V and 4 bases from J, with 17 bases between. The CDR3 protein is CASRSGAWGTEAFF. DNA of the CDR3: TGCGCCAGCCGTAGCGGGGCCTGGGGCACTGAAGCTTTCTTT.

The V and J genes are TRBV24-1 and TRBJ2-7, with a weak D call TRBD1 (6 bases). The germline CDR1 and CDR2 sequences are KGHDR and SFDVKD. The CDR3 is 19 amino acids. Trimming stripped 0 bases from V and 2 bases from J, with 22 bases between. CDR3 in amino acids: CATSDLTGKTDQAAYEQYF. CDR3 sequence (DNA): TGTGCCACCAGTGATTTGACAGGGAAAACAGACCAGGCGGCCTACGAGCAGTACTTC.

In this sample, this clone turned up once. This chain links TRBV30 with TRBJ2-3; unclear D gene. Germline assignment: CDR1 GTSNPN and CDR2 SVGIG (reference sequence). This CDR3 region has 14 residues. The V end was cut by 0 bases, the J end by 2 bases, with 9 bases between. For the CDR3, the DNA is TGTGCCTGGAGTGTATCGTCTTCCACAGATACGCAGTATTTT. Protein product: CAWSVSSSTDTQYF.

This clone has a handful of counts. The chain recombines TRBV18 with TRBJ1-1; no clear D. The CDR3 totals 11 residues. Trimming left V 4 bases short and J 7 bases short, with 7 bases between. CDR1 and CDR2 from the germline V gene are KGHSH and LQKENI. CDR3 nucleotides: TGTGCCAGCTCACTAAAACTTGAAGCTTTCTTT. Its protein is CASSLKLEAFF.

The chain employs TRBV28 and TRBJ1-1; perhaps TRBD1 as D (5 bases). The germline V gene has CDR1 MDHEN and CDR2 SYDVKM. The CDR3 is 15 amino acids. With 5 bases removed from V and 3 bases from J, the gap between germline ends came to 16 bases. CDR3 residues: CASSPGDQGDTEAFF. CDR3 in DNA: TGTGCCAGCAGTCCGGGAGATCAGGGAGACACTGAAGCTTTCTTT.

The V call is TRBV29-1, the J call TRBJ2-1, with a weak D call TRBD2 (6 bases). V was clipped by 4 bases and J by 0 bases, with 13 bases between them. CDR1 is SQVTM, CDR2 ANQGSEA, per germline. The CDR3 contains 15 residues. CDR3 nucleotide sequence: TGCAGCGTTGTGGGTAGCGGCTTCTCCTACAATGAGCAGTTCTTC. It encodes CSVVGSGFSYNEQFF.

The CDR3 region has the DNA TGTGCCAGCAGCCGACTAGCGGGGGGCACAGATACGCAGTATTTT. It specifies CASSRLAGGTDTQYF. V is TRBV6-6 and J is TRBJ2-3, with 12 bases aligning to TRBD2. Germline V gene data show CDR1 as MNHNY and CDR2 as SVGAGI (reference sequence). Trimming at V came to 6 bases and at J to 1 base, leaving 2 bases not matched to a gene. The length of the CDR3 is 15 residues.

The rearrangement links TRBV28 to TRBJ2-7; no firm D call. The germline V gene encodes CDR1 MDHEN and CDR2 SYDVKM. Trimming removed 5 bases at V and 2 bases at J, with 10 bases between. The CDR3 has 13 amino acids. CDR3 residues: CASSMPVTYEQYF. Here the CDR3 DNA reads TGTGCCAGCAGTATGCCGGTCACCTACGAGCAGTACTTC. Together with reference TRBV28 and TRBJ2-7, the CDR3 gives the full variable domain: DVKVTQSSRYLVKRTGEKVFLECVQDMDHENMFWYRQDPGLGLRLIYFSYDVKMKEKGDIPEGYSVSREKKERFSLILESASTNQTSMYLCASSMPVTYEQYFGPGTRLTVT.

The chain combines TRBV28 with TRBJ2-7, with TRBD1 matching 9 bases. The CDR3 loop spans 14 amino acids. Trimming cost V 6 bases and J 3 bases; bases outside gene matches: 6. Germline values: CDR1 MDHEN, CDR2 SYDVKM. The CDR3 DNA sequence: TGTGCCAGCAGCCGGGACAGGGTGATCTACGAGCAGTACTTC. It codes for CASSRDRVIYEQYF.